This T cell receptor (beta chain) was identified in a study of siplizumab effects on memory and regulatory T cells. The wider study: Paired mixed lymphocyte reaction conditions consisted of siplizumab at about 1 ug/mL or no drug.

The CDR3 runs 12 residues. CDR1 and CDR2 from the germline V gene are GTSNPN and SVGIG (reference sequence). V was pared by 0 bases and J by 5 bases, with 6 bases between. As to this clone: Its antigen is still unknown.

Coculturing was carried out on the mixed lymphocyte reaction cells. It lasted more than 5 days and was done at 37°C. PBMCs labelled with CFSE (responders) and Violet Dye (stimulators) were mixed 1:1. TCRdb's copy holds only in-frame clones and misses some; the assay was immunoSEQ multiplex PCR. The table has 9,900 or so clones, over 40% seen once. The sequence was collected from a human donor in good health; the cells came from an allogeneic mixed lymphocyte reaction. The sample consisted of CFSE-low (dividing) CD8+ T cells sorted from an allogeneic mixed lymphocyte reaction. V is TRBV30 and J is TRBJ2-3; D remains unclear. For the CDR3, the DNA is TGTGCCTGGAGTGTAGGCGGAGATACGCAGTATTTT. Its protein is CAWSVGGDTQYF.